The 28 T cell receptor beta chains in this list originate from one sample, sequenced in a study of shared clonotypes between healthy human individuals. The naive CD8 population came from CD45RO-negative cells selected for CCR7, without terminally differentiated effector memory CD45RA+ cells. Assay: immunoSEQ multiplex PCR; the TCRdb copy retains only in-frame clones and omits some. This sample yields hundreds of thousands of clones, of which 90% to 97% are seen a single time; roughly 0.1% belongs to the top ten. The sequenced material came from naive CD8+ T cells sorted from blood. These TCRs come from a woman aged 25 to 45 in good health.

The chain is built from TRBV2 and TRBJ2-7; maybe TRBD1 (9 bases). CDR3 size: 19 residues. The V gene's germline CDR1 is SNHLY and CDR2 FYNNEI. V lost 8 bases to trimming and J lost 4 bases, with 33 bases between them. CDR3: CASPGGDRGLSGGPYEQYF. The CDR3, as DNA: TGTGCCAGCCCGGGAGGAGACAGGGGGTTGTCGGGAGGGCCTTACGAGCAGTACTTC. The full variable domain, with the rest looked up from reference TRBV2 and TRBJ2-7, is EPEVTQTPSHQVTQMGQEVILRCVPISNHLYFYWYRQILGQKVEFLVSFYNNEISEKSEIFDDQFSVERPDGSNFTLKIRSTKLEDSAMYFCASPGGDRGLSGGPYEQYFGPGTRLTVT.

V is TRBV15 and J is TRBJ2-2; D ambiguous. The CDR3 contains 17 residues. Trimming removed 1 base at V and 4 bases at J, with 16 bases between. From germline, CDR1 is LNHNV and CDR2 YYDKDF (reference sequence). CDR3 sequence: CATSRVGSRDPTGELFF. The CDR3 DNA follows: TGTGCCACCAGCAGAGTAGGCAGCCGAGACCCCACCGGGGAGCTGTTTTTT.

V is TRBV5-1 and J is TRBJ1-3; D gene unclear. The CDR3 is 16 amino acids. The germline CDR1 and CDR2 sequences are SGHRS and YFSETQ. The V end was cut by 0 bases, the J end by 4 bases, with 14 bases between. The CDR3 nucleotides are TGCGCCAGCAGCTTGGGACCACGAAAACAGGGAAACACCATATATTTT. Translated, it gives CASSLGPRKQGNTIYF.

This clone was seen once. V usage is TRBV5-4 and J usage is TRBJ2-7; D is undetermined. In germline, CDR1 is SGHNT, CDR2 YYREEE (reference sequence). The CDR3 has 11 amino acids. Trimming left V 5 bases short and J 2 bases short, with 5 bases between. The CDR3 DNA is TGTGCCAGCAGTACGACCTACGAGCAGTACTTC. This codes for CASSTTYEQYF.

V gene TRBV20-1 combines with J gene TRBJ2-5; D is possibly TRBD2 (6 bases). The J call is in doubt because the DNA end fits TRBJ2-7 better. The length of the CDR3 is 11 residues. Germline lookup yields CDR1 DFQATT and CDR2 SNEGSKA (reference sequence). The CDR3 is CSATGGDEQYF. Written as DNA, the CDR3 is TGCAGTGCTACCGGGGGAGACGAGCAGTACTTC.

This rearrangement joins TRBV6-5 to TRBJ1-4, with D possibly TRBD1 on 5 matching bases. The germline gives CDR1 MNHEY, CDR2 SVGAGI. With 2 bases removed from V and 9 bases from J, the gap between germline ends came to 13 bases. The CDR3 loop spans 14 amino acids. The CDR3 sequence: CASSYTRDPKKLFF. CDR3 sequence (DNA): TGTGCCAGCAGTTACACCCGGGACCCCAAAAAACTGTTTTTT.

V usage is TRBV19 and J usage is TRBJ2-7; D not certain. This CDR3 has 16 residues. The germline CDR1 and CDR2 sequences are LNHDA and SQIVND (reference sequence). Trimming took 0 bases from V and 2 from J, leaving 14 bases between them. The CDR3 protein is CASSIDLETPTYEQYF. The CDR3 DNA reads TGTGCCAGTAGTATAGATCTCGAGACACCTACCTACGAGCAGTACTTC.

The V and J genes are TRBV5-6 and TRBJ2-5, with TRBD2 matching over 9 bases. The CDR3 loop spans 16 amino acids. Trimming removed 5 bases from V and 5 bases from J; junction bases left unmatched: 13. Germline loops: CDR1 SGHDT, CDR2 YYEEEE. CDR3 loop: CASRPDSGSGRETQYF. In nucleotides, the CDR3 is TGTGCCAGCAGACCAGATAGCGGGAGCGGTCGGGAGACCCAGTACTTC.

The chain joins TRBV28 to TRBJ1-2; 9 positions match TRBD1. This CDR3 is built from 14 residues. Trimming at V came to 6 bases and at J to 5 bases, leaving 7 bases not matched to a gene. Looked up from germline, CDR1 is MDHEN and CDR2 is SYDVKM. The CDR3 sequence: CASRLPGQGYGYTF. DNA for the CDR3: TGTGCCAGCAGGTTACCGGGACAGGGATATGGCTACACCTTC.

The CDR3 sequence: CASSWDSSTDTQYF. CDR3 nucleotides: TGCGCCAGCAGCTGGGACAGTAGCACAGATACGCAGTATTTT. This rearrangement joins TRBV5-1 to TRBJ2-3, with 7 bases that match TRBD1. Trimming took 3 bases from V and 0 from J; bases not matched to a gene: 1. Germline CDR1 is SGHRS and CDR2 is YFSETQ. CDR3 length: 14 residues.

The V call is TRBV9, the J call TRBJ2-1; 7 bases align to TRBD1. Losses at the gene ends were 6 bases for V and 5 bases for J; bases not matched to a gene: 5. The CDR3 has 13 amino acids. In germline, CDR1 is SGDLS, CDR2 YYNGEE. CDR3 coding DNA: TGTGCCAGCAACCAGGGGGTTAACAATGAGCAGTTCTTC. It is translated as CASNQGVNNEQFF.

This chain connects TRBV28 to TRBJ2-7; D may match TRBD1 or TRBD2 (7 bases each). The CDR3 is made up of 13 amino acids. Germline assignment: CDR1 MDHEN and CDR2 SYDVKM. Trimming removed 3 bases at V and 6 bases at J, with 12 bases between. The CDR3 nucleotides read TGTGCCAGCAGTTTCAGGGGGAGGGGCGAGCAGTACTTC. Amino acids: CASSFRGRGEQYF.

This clone was detected once. V usage is TRBV7-9 and J usage is TRBJ2-7; 10 bases are a match to TRBD2. CDR1 and CDR2 (germline): SEHNR, FQNEAQ (reference sequence). J gave up 6 bases and V 2 bases, and 4 bases lay outside the gene matches. CDR3 length: 14 residues. CDR3 nucleotide sequence: TGTGCCAGCAGCTTATCTAGCGGGAGTCGCGAGCAGTACTTC. Translated: CASSLSSGSREQYF.

The chain has TRBV28 and TRBJ2-1; 7 positions match TRBD2. J lost 4 bases, V lost 8 bases, and 8 bases had no gene match. The germline gives CDR1 MDHEN, CDR2 SYDVKM. This CDR3 has 14 residues. CDR3 nucleotides: TGTGCCAGCGACTCCACTAGCGCTTACAATGAGCAGTTCTTC. It specifies CASDSTSAYNEQFF.

On this clone: In the same sample, other DNA sequences code for this CDR3. This sequence joins TRBV6-5 and TRBJ1-5; D is unresolved. Germline V gene sequence: CDR1 MNHEY, CDR2 SVGAGI. This CDR3 region has 12 residues. V was cut by 5 bases and J by 6 bases, with 8 bases left in between. CDR3: CASSPPGQPQHF. The CDR3 coding sequence is TGTGCCAGCAGTCCTCCCGGTCAGCCCCAGCATTTT.

The chain links TRBV19 to TRBJ2-7, with 8 bases aligning to TRBD2. The trim removed 2 bases at V and 3 bases at J, leaving 6 bases unmatched. The CDR3 has 15 residues. CDR1 and CDR2 (germline): LNHDA, SQIVND (reference sequence). The CDR3 region has the DNA TGTGCCAGTAGTATATTTGGTAGCGGGAACTACGAGCAGTACTTC. Amino acids: CASSIFGSGNYEQYF.

The genes are TRBV19 and TRBJ2-4; D assignment may be TRBD1 or TRBD2 (5 bases each). The V end lost 7 bases, the J end lost 1 base, and 14 bases lay between the germline ends. Germline CDR1 and CDR2: LNHDA and SQIVND (reference sequence). The CDR3 loop spans 15 amino acids. The CDR3 spells CASTSLGAAKNIQYF. In DNA, the CDR3 is TGTGCCAGTACCTCACTCGGGGCGGCCAAAAACATTCAGTACTTC.

In DNA, the CDR3 is TGTGCCAGCAGTCCGTCGGGGGACTCTGGAAACACCATATATTTT. It yields the protein CASSPSGDSGNTIYF. V and J are TRBV6-6 and TRBJ1-3, with D possibly matching TRBD1 (5 bases). This CDR3 is built from 15 residues. The germline V and J ends were trimmed by 5 bases and 0 bases, with 11 bases remaining between them. Germline CDR1 is MNHNY and CDR2 is SVGAGI (reference sequence).

The chain uses TRBV7-9 and TRBJ1-3, with D unresolved. Trimming took 8 bases from V and 0 from J, leaving 11 bases between them. The CDR3 runs to 14 residues. CDR1 is SEHNR, CDR2 FQNEAQ, per germline (reference sequence). Here the CDR3 DNA reads TGTGCCAGCGACTGGGGAGGCTCTGGAAACACCATATATTTT. Residues: CASDWGGSGNTIYF.

The chain joins TRBV7-8 to TRBJ2-5; D is unresolved. The last part of the DNA fits TRBJ2-7 better; the J call may be wrong. The germline CDR1 and CDR2 sequences are SGHVS and FQNEAQ. CDR3 length equals 14 residues. CDR3: CASSLAPVSYEQYF. The CDR3 region has the DNA TGTGCCAGCAGCTTAGCCCCGGTATCCTACGAGCAGTACTTC.

V usage is TRBV10-3 and J usage is TRBJ2-1, with 9 positions matching TRBD1. Germline lookup yields CDR1 ENHRY and CDR2 SYGVKD. The CDR3 has 15 residues. V shed 3 bases, J shed 7 bases, and the junction held 7 bases outside the gene matches. In DNA form, the CDR3 reads TGTGCCATCAGTGACCCGGGACAGGGTAAAAATGAGCAGTTCTTC. As protein: CAISDPGQGKNEQFF.

The rearrangement links TRBV4-2 to TRBJ2-7; maybe TRBD1 (6 bases). This CDR3 region has 13 residues. Germline V CDR1 and CDR2: LGHNA, YNFKEQ. The V end was cut by 9 bases, the J end by 6 bases, with 18 bases between. CDR3 sequence (DNA): TGTGCCAGTCGAGGGGGTAGCACTCGCGAGCAGTACTTC. Its protein product is CASRGGSTREQYF.

This clone appeared a single time. The chain couples TRBV10-2 to TRBJ2-3; 10 bases agree with TRBD1. The CDR3 length is 16 residues. Trimming at V came to 2 bases and at J to 3 bases, leaving 5 bases not matched to a gene. Germline V gives CDR1 WSHSY, CDR2 SAAADI. This chain's CDR3 is CASSETRDRGTDTQYF. The CDR3 DNA reads as TGCGCCAGCAGTGAGACCCGGGACAGGGGAACAGATACGCAGTATTTT.

The chain recombines TRBV11-2 with TRBJ2-7; TRBD1 matches at 8 bases. The J segment lost 1 base and the V segment lost 4 bases, leaving 6 bases of the junction unmatched. The germline V gene has CDR1 SGHAT and CDR2 FQNNGV. There are 15 residues in the CDR3. CDR3 loop: CASSYPGQASYEQYF. DNA of the CDR3: TGTGCCAGCAGCTACCCGGGACAGGCGTCCTACGAGCAGTACTTC. The variable domain in full, completed from reference TRBV11-2 and TRBJ2-7, reads EAGVAQSPRYKIIEKRQSVAFWCNPISGHATLYWYQQILGQGPKLLIQFQNNGVVDDSQLPKDRFSAERLKGVDSTLKIQPAKLEDSAVYLCASSYPGQASYEQYFGPGTRLTVT.

The chain uses TRBV5-1 and TRBJ2-5; D ambiguous. The CDR3 sequence is 13 residues long. V was trimmed by 3 bases and J by 7 bases, leaving 13 bases between them. Germline V gives CDR1 SGHRS, CDR2 YFSETQ. The DNA for the CDR3 is TGCGCCAGCAGCTATTCTAGGTTACGGACCCAGTACTTC. This gives the protein CASSYSRLRTQYF. Full variable domain (missing parts from reference TRBV5-1 and TRBJ2-5): KAGVTQTPRYLIKTRGQQVTLSCSPISGHRSVSWYQQTPGQGLQFLFEYFSETQRNKGNFPGRFSGRQFSNSRSEMNVSTLELGDSALYLCASSYSRLRTQYFGPGTRLLVL.

The genes are TRBV28 and TRBJ2-7; D may be TRBD2 (6 bases). CDR1 and CDR2 from the germline V gene are MDHEN and SYDVKM. V lost 2 bases to trimming and J lost 6 bases, with 14 bases between them. The CDR3 is 14 residues long. The CDR3 loop reads CASSLISGEGEQYF. CDR3 bases: TGTGCCAGCAGTTTAATATCGGGGGAAGGCGAGCAGTACTTC.

The chain recombines TRBV15 with TRBJ2-3, with 8 nucleotides matching TRBD2. Germline trimming cut 3 bases from V and 3 bases from J; bases unmatched to any gene: 8. This CDR3 comprises 16 residues. Germline CDR1 and CDR2: LNHNV and YYDKDF (reference sequence). This CDR3 reads CATSSRGGSWTDTQYF. The CDR3 DNA follows: TGTGCCACCAGCAGCCGCGGGGGGAGTTGGACAGATACGCAGTATTTT.

This clone appeared once. V usage is TRBV2 and J usage is TRBJ2-1, with D possibly being TRBD1 (6 bases). Germline values: CDR1 SNHLY, CDR2 FYNNEI. The CDR3 sequence is 16 residues long. V lost 6 bases, J lost 2 bases, and 17 bases lay in between. The CDR3 sequence: CASSDPRGAAYNEQFF. As DNA, the CDR3 is TGTGCCAGCAGCGATCCCAGGGGTGCGGCCTACAATGAGCAGTTCTTC. Full variable domain (rest looked up from reference TRBV2 and TRBJ2-1): EPEVTQTPSHQVTQMGQEVILRCVPISNHLYFYWYRQILGQKVEFLVSFYNNEISEKSEIFDDQFSVERPDGSNFTLKIRSTKLEDSAMYFCASSDPRGAAYNEQFFGPGTRLTVL.